This T cell receptor beta chain was profiled in a study of T cells after yellow fever vaccination. TCRdb passed the 5' RACE reads through MiXCR, listing each CDR3 protein once. The sample shows approximately 110,000 distinct CDR3 sequences, 6.5% to 8% of them seen only once. This clonotype was recorded at least ten times. The CDR3 loop spans 15 amino acids. Germline V gene data show CDR1 as LNHNV and CDR2 as YYDKDF (reference sequence). The V end was cut by 1 base, the J end by 0 bases, with 8 bases between. The chain links TRBV15 to TRBJ2-3; D is uncertain. This TCR came from a man aged 18 to 35 who received the YFV17D yellow fever vaccine. Specimen: CD4+ T cells sorted from PBMCs, collected 9 to 11 days after the first yellow fever vaccination. This chain's CDR3 is CATSRAGLSTDTQYF. CDR3 in DNA: TGTGCCACCAGCAGAGCTGGGTTGAGCACAGATACGCAGTATTTT. The full variable domain, its missing parts supplied by reference TRBV15 and TRBJ2-3, is DAMVIQNPRYQVTQFGKPVTLSCSQTLNHNVMYWYQQKSSQAPKLLFHYYDKDFNNEADTPDNFQSRRPNTSFCFLDIRSPGLGDTAMYLCATSRAGLSTDTQYFGPGTRLTVL.